The next 9 T cell receptor beta chains were all read from a single sample in a study of early T cells in non-severe SARS-CoV-2 infection (dated by TCRdb to the early 2020s). Library creation used 5' RACE. Data came from a NextSeq 500. Using fastp trimming at Q25 and MiXCR clonotype assembly, TCRdb reanalyzed the public sequencing data and kept in-frame beta chains. Identical CDR3 protein sequences are pooled into one entry, listed with their most common genes and DNA. For this sample the table gives more than 25,000 distinct CDR3 sequences, of which about 5% were detected only once. The leading ten clones occupy 2.6% of the sample. The sample comprised whole blood. The receptors originated from an adult who was a healthcare worker with PCR-confirmed SARS-CoV-2 infection or an uninfected control (not recorded which).

This clonotype qualifies as medium-sized. The chain joins TRBV20-1 to TRBJ1-3; 11 bases are a match to TRBD1. The J segment lost 2 bases and the V segment lost 1 base, leaving 7 bases of the junction unmatched. Germline assignment: CDR1 DFQATT and CDR2 SNEGSKA (reference sequence). This CDR3 has 17 residues. The CDR3 reads CSARATGQGATGNTIYF. The DNA for the CDR3 is TGCAGTGCTAGAGCCACCGGACAGGGGGCTACTGGAAACACCATATATTTT.

This clonotype was seen at least ten times. The chain links TRBV20-1 to TRBJ1-2; D unresolved. The CDR3 consists of 15 residues. Germline CDR1 DFQATT, CDR2 SNEGSKA (reference sequence). The V end lost 2 bases, the J end lost 6 bases, and 19 bases lay between the germline ends. The CDR3 reads CSARPSGVYSDGYTF. The CDR3 DNA is TGCAGTGCTAGACCTAGCGGGGTGTACAGCGATGGCTACACCTTC.

J is TRBJ2-1 and V is TRBV20-1, with D uncertain. The CDR3 is made up of 11 amino acids. CDR1 and CDR2 from the germline V gene are DFQATT and SNEGSKA (reference sequence). Trimming pared 4 bases from V and 8 bases from J, leaving 9 bases between. The CDR3 loop reads CSAIGVDEQFF. The DNA for the CDR3 is TGCAGTGCTATTGGGGTGGATGAGCAGTTCTTC.

The genes are TRBV5-1 and TRBJ1-1; 8 positions agree with TRBD1. CDR3 size: 14 residues. V trimming: 4 bases; J trimming: 3 bases; junction bases outside the gene matches: 5. Per the germline V gene, CDR1 is SGHRS and CDR2 is YFSETQ. The CDR3 reads CASSRQTGDTEAFF. The CDR3 nucleotides are TGCGCCAGCAGCCGTCAGACAGGGGACACTGAAGCTTTCTTT. The entire variable domain, with the rest obtained from reference TRBV5-1 and TRBJ1-1, is as follows: KAGVTQTPRYLIKTRGQQVTLSCSPISGHRSVSWYQQTPGQGLQFLFEYFSETQRNKGNFPGRFSGRQFSNSRSEMNVSTLELGDSALYLCASSRQTGDTEAFFGQGTRLTVV.

There are a few counts of this clonotype. This chain connects TRBV11-2 to TRBJ1-6, with 7 bases that match TRBD1. With V trimmed by 1 base and J by 7 bases, 7 bases remained unmatched. Germline CDR1 SGHAT, CDR2 FQNNGV. The CDR3 has 16 residues. CDR3 sequence: CASSLAGDRWNSPLHF. In nucleotides, the CDR3 is TGTGCCAGCAGCTTAGCAGGGGACAGATGGAATTCACCCCTCCACTTT.

The chain uses TRBV3-1 and TRBJ2-3, with TRBD2 identical over 7 bases. J lost 4 bases, V lost 0 bases, and 7 bases had no gene match. The CDR3 runs to 16 residues. The germline V gene encodes CDR1 LGHDT and CDR2 YNNKEL (reference sequence). The CDR3 reads CASSQDQGGRSDTQYF. The CDR3 coding sequence is TGTGCCAGCAGCCAAGATCAGGGAGGGCGGTCAGATACGCAGTATTTT.

This clonotype was counted only a few times. The V gene is TRBV28, the J gene TRBJ2-7; 8 bases match TRBD2. V dropped 5 bases and J dropped 0; count of bases not matched to a gene: 6. This CDR3 is built from 15 residues. Germline V lookup: CDR1 MDHEN, CDR2 SYDVKM. The CDR3 DNA reads as TGTGCCAGCAGTCCCCATAGCGGGAACTCCTACGAGCAGTACTTC. This sequence encodes CASSPHSGNSYEQYF.

This clonotype appeared a few times. This chain links TRBV7-3 with TRBJ2-5; tentatively, D is TRBD1 or TRBD2 (5 bases each). Per the germline V gene, CDR1 is SGHTA and CDR2 is FQGTGA. The CDR3 length is 16 residues. V was shortened by 11 bases and J by 5 bases, with 27 bases between the two germline ends. The CDR3 DNA reads TGTGCCCCACAGGCAGCTTACGGGGTTTGCTGCGAGACCCAGTACTTC. Protein: CAPQAAYGVCCETQYF.

This clonotype has more than one count but fewer than ten. This chain joins TRBV18 and TRBJ2-1; D is perhaps TRBD2 (5 bases). Trimming removed 0 bases from V and 7 bases from J, with 10 bases in between. The CDR3 runs 14 residues. Germline CDR1 KGHSH, CDR2 LQKENI. In DNA form, the CDR3 reads TGTGCCAGCTCACCACCCGCTACGGGAAATGAGCAGTTCTTC. Amino acids: CASSPPATGNEQFF.